Given below is one TCR beta chain in context. Its antigen is currently not known. Base qualities are missing; no much larger clone stands one base away. The entry originates in a study of PD-L1 blockade in urothelial cancer (dated by TCRdb to 2016 to 2017). In terms of the full investigation: All patients started therapy around 2014 and received atezolizumab 1,200 mg intravenously every 3 weeks. About nine tenths of the roughly 29 patients were males with bladder-origin urothelial cancer, and 18 of 29 reported a prior smoking history. An ECOG performance status of 0 or 1 was recorded for the patients, and 0 to 3 prior chemotherapy regimens had been received by the patients. Blood samples were analyzed 3 weeks after the start of treatment (second dose) and 6 weeks after the start of treatment. A median of approximately 140,000 T cells and approximately 86,000 unique TCRs was obtained from blood samples, and a median clonality of roughly 0.082 was observed. An exploratory multi-omic analysis was conducted of the somatic, immune and clinical correlates of response to PD-L1 blockade with atezolizumab in urothelial cancer. Pretreatment tumor samples and matched peripheral blood, collected serially before and after atezolizumab treatment, underwent TCR sequencing. Durable clinical benefit was defined as progression-free survival longer than 6 months, and TCR features were also tested against progression-free and overall survival. In the same patients, pretreatment tumors underwent whole exome sequencing and RNA sequencing in addition to TCR sequencing. Roughly 9 patients reached durable clinical benefit, while 20 patients did not. Under 30 patients had pretreatment blood TCR-seq, some 24 had at least one posttreatment blood collection, and some 24 had tumor TCR-seq.

To estimate absolute template abundance from read counts, synthetic TCR analog templates were spiked into each PCR. The immunoSEQ assay used bias-controlled V and J gene primers to amplify TCRbeta CDR3 regions from genomic DNA. Sequencing of rearranged TCRbeta segments was done at approximately 20X coverage. The paper's data handling went like this. Sequencing errors were corrected by clustering and CDR3s were annotated against IMGT to assign V, D and J genes. Only productive TCRbeta rearrangements were used in downstream analyses, excluding out-of-frame or stop-codon sequences. To compute clonality, Shannon entropy was normalized by the log of the number of unique productive sequences and then subtracted from one. Clones differing between time points or between blood and tumor were identified using Fisher's exact test with Benjamini-Hochberg correction, with an adjusted p below 0.01 applied as the threshold. TCRdb carries this immuneACCESS record with in-frame sequences only. Its versions omit some clonotypes, under half of them owing to an unresolved V gene in the studies checked, with the rest unexplained. The DNA gave D and trimming, while V, J and clone size come from that table. The sample includes 85,000 to 90,000 clones, with around 90% observed a single time. Of the sample, roughly 0.88% is held by the ten largest clones.

The sample's time point, from its label and the paper: pretreatment peripheral blood. The cohort comprised approximately 30 patients with locally advanced or metastatic urothelial carcinoma treated at Memorial Sloan Kettering on a trial protocol. Peripheral blood mononuclear cells were collected pretreatment and during treatment, with between 1 and 8 total time points obtained per patient. The Qiagen DNeasy Blood extraction kit was used to purify genomic DNA from total PBMCs and tumor samples. Collected pretreatment and during treatment, PBMCs were isolated and stored as previously described. The investigation overall reported the following: Among patients with durable benefit, tumor-associated TCR clones showed greater expansion in peripheral blood 3 weeks after treatment started (n ≈ 24, p = 0.022). Small sample size (n of about 30) and many exploratory analyses mean the results are intended to be hypothesis-generating. Improved progression-free and overall survival was found to be associated with pretreatment peripheral blood TCR clonality below the median.

This sample comprised PBMCs, obtained around atezolizumab (anti-PD-L1) treatment. This TCR was recovered from an elderly woman with urothelial cancer.

The DNA sequence is as follows: TGCAGCGTTGTTAGCGTAGGTGGTGAGCAGTTCTTC. This translates into CSVVSVGGEQFF. The sequence is built from TRBV29-1 and TRBJ2-1; a tentative D call is TRBD2 (5 bases match). As encoded in the germline V gene, CDR1 is SQVTM while CDR2 is ANQGSEA. V drops 4 bases and J drops 9 bases, leaving 13 bases in between. The CDR3 spans 12 residues, from the cysteine through the phenylalanine. Only the CDR3 DNA stays, 36 bases, in frame from base 1.